This T cell receptor beta chain appears in the sequencing data of a study of blood T cell repertoires in COVID-19. Trimming shortened V by 3 bases and J by 0 bases, and 9 bases separated the two germline ends. The CDR3 extends over 15 amino acids. Germline assignment: CDR1 MDHEN and CDR2 SYDVKM. Libraries were prepared by immunoSEQ multiplex PCR; TCRdb keeps only in-frame clonotypes and omits some of them. The sample yields over 250,000 clones, roughly 87% seen once. The material sequenced was peripheral blood. This clonotype originated in a human donor in a cohort sampled during active COVID-19. The gene calls are TRBV28 and TRBJ1-3; no clear D gene. In nucleotides, the CDR3 is TGTGCCAGCAGTTTTACTGGGAGCTCTGGAAACACCATATATTTT. It codes for CASSFTGSSGNTIYF.